This note documents a single T cell receptor beta chain sequence. The antigen remains undetermined. This specimen comes from a study of T cell repertoires in cytomegalovirus infection. Study context: CMV infection plus the matching HLA type was flagged by public TCR beta signatures. Findings and limits, study-wide: Carriers of CMV plus the relevant HLA were identified by cumulative public TCR beta family frequency.

TCRdb recomputed calls from the reads with MiXCR, one row per CDR3 protein. The sample carries hundreds of thousands of distinct CDR3 sequences, over 7.5% recorded once. This CDR3 comprises 12 residues. Per germline, CDR1 MNHEY and CDR2 SMNVEV (reference sequence). V was shortened by 2 bases and J by 10 bases, with 11 bases between the two germline ends. Input material: PBMCs. This chain links TRBV27 with TRBJ1-1; D not resolved. This receptor was identified in a human donor in good health (CMV status not recorded). Some clones in this sample may be carry-over from other donors' samples. As DNA, the CDR3 is TGTGCCAGCAGTTTAGTCGGATCCACAGCTTTCTTT. As protein: CASSLVGSTAFF.